This T cell receptor beta chain was sequenced during a study of molecular identifiers for immune sequencing clone quantification. About the research overall: With replicates, the RNA of about 20,000 or 100,000 naive CD8 cells was split five ways and four were sequenced. Findings and limits, study-wide: A single cell's spiked Jurkat TCR RNA was reportedly detectable among 900,000 to 1,000,000 naive cells. Whereas clones above 20 RNA copies held under 1% of naive-cell molecules, they held over 97% of effector molecules.

Germline V gives CDR1 LNHDA, CDR2 SQIVND (reference sequence). V was trimmed by 8 bases and J by 8 bases, leaving 10 bases between them. The CDR3 is made up of 11 amino acids. For this clonotype: The antigen is unknown.

TCRdb used MiXCR to reprocess the PCR reads, holding one entry per CDR3 protein. The profile shows some 580,000 distinct CDR3 sequences, approximately 24% of them singletons. The V and J genes are TRBV19 and TRBJ2-1; a possible D gene is TRBD2 (5 bases). The material sequenced was naive CD8+ T cells from blood, with Jurkat cell RNA spiked in. Subset in this sample: FACS-sorted CD8+CD4-CCR7+CD45RA+ naive T cells. The origin of this receptor is a human donor in good health. Some libraries in this study had Jurkat cell RNA spiked in. For the CDR3, the DNA is TGTGCCAGTTCAATAGCGTATGAGCAGTTCTTC. Its translation is CASSIAYEQFF.